Presented here are 7 T cell receptor beta chains from one specimen sequenced in a study of T-cell memory formation after mild COVID-19. Using its own MiXCR run on the 5' RACE reads, TCRdb lists one record per CDR3 protein. The profile shows 250,000 to 350,000 distinct CDR3 sequences, roughly 15% of them singletons. Sequenced input: PBMCs or a T cell subset sorted from them (not recorded which). The receptors stem from a man aged 18 to 30 who had mild COVID-19 (a few samples of this study predate the infection). Cell type and time point are not known.

Many counts were recorded for this clonotype. This chain uses TRBV10-3 with TRBJ1-1, with TRBD1 as a possible D gene (6 bases). The V and J ends lost 0 bases and 0 bases respectively, with 8 bases between them. Germline values: CDR1 ENHRY, CDR2 SYGVKD. The CDR3 spans 15 residues. CDR3 coding DNA: TGTGCCATCAGTGAGTCAGGGGGAGTGAACACTGAAGCTTTCTTT. This sequence encodes CAISESGGVNTEAFF.

This clonotype was observed a few times. The gene calls are TRBV7-6 and TRBJ1-2, with a tentative D call TRBD1 (5 bases). V dropped 5 bases and J dropped 6 bases, with 13 bases sitting between them. The CDR3 length is 13 residues. Germline V gene data show CDR1 as SGHVS and CDR2 as FNYEAQ. As DNA, the CDR3 is TGTGCCAGCAGCGCAGCTCGACAGAATGGCTACACCTTC. It translates to CASSAARQNGYTF. The variable domain in full, with the rest retrieved from reference TRBV7-6 and TRBJ1-2, is GAGVSQSPRYKVTKRGQDVALRCDPISGHVSLYWYRQALGQGPEFLTYFNYEAQQDKSGLPNDRFSAERPEGSISTLTIQRTEQRDSAMYRCASSAARQNGYTFGSGTRLTVV.

The rearrangement joins TRBV6-2 or TRBV6-3 to TRBJ1-1; D may be TRBD1 (6 bases). The germline CDR1 and CDR2 sequences are MNHEY and SVGEGT. V lost 4 bases and J lost 9, with 15 bases in between. The CDR3 loop spans 13 amino acids. The CDR3 sequence is CASSLNSGTQAFF. Written as DNA, the CDR3 is TGTGCCAGCAGTTTGAATTCCGGGACACAAGCTTTCTTT.

The sample holds a few counts of this clonotype. CDR3 nucleotide sequence: TGTGCCAGCAGCTTATCAGGCGCAGGGGGGACCGGGGAGCTGTTTTTT. This translates into CASSLSGAGGTGELFF. The rearrangement links TRBV7-2 to TRBJ2-2; D is perhaps TRBD1 (7 bases). Per germline, CDR1 SGHTA and CDR2 FQGNSA. CDR3 length equals 16 residues. The ends were cut back, 2 bases at V and 5 bases at J, with 15 bases in the middle.

This clonotype was detected a few times. The chain employs TRBV24-1 and TRBJ2-4; no reliable D call. Germline CDR1 KGHDR, CDR2 SFDVKD. This CDR3 region has 13 residues. Trimming took off 7 bases at V and 0 bases at J, with 6 bases between the two ends. The CDR3: CATRPVAKNIQYF. Here the CDR3 DNA reads TGTGCCACCAGACCTGTAGCCAAAAACATTCAGTACTTC.

This clonotype has more than one count but fewer than ten. The chain joins TRBV7-3 to TRBJ2-2; 7 bases are a match to TRBD2. The CDR3 length is 16 residues. J was trimmed by 0 bases and V by 3 bases; bases with no gene match: 4. Germline V CDR1 and CDR2: SGHTA, FQGTGA. In nucleotides, the CDR3 is TGTGCCAGCAGCTTGGGGGGGAACGCGAACACCGGGGAGCTGTTTTTT. Amino acids: CASSLGGNANTGELFF.

This clonotype appeared a few times. The chain is built from TRBV4-1 and TRBJ1-6; 7 bases fit TRBD1. This CDR3 contains 13 residues. Germline values: CDR1 MGHRA, CDR2 YSYEKL. V dropped 3 bases and J dropped 13; count of bases not matched to a gene: 6. CDR3 protein: CASSQTGSPPLHF. The CDR3 DNA reads as TGCGCCAGCAGCCAGACAGGGTCCCCCCCCCTCCACTTT.